The subject of this entry is one T cell receptor beta chain. These data are taken from a study of cytomegalovirus exposure and HLA in healthy donors. This CDR3 region has 12 residues. CDR1 and CDR2 from the germline V gene are SGHNT and YENEEA. V lost 6 bases, J lost 3 bases, and 9 bases lay in between. Nominal health characterized the donors when sampled, though unrecorded immune exposures were likely. The PCR contained 60 Vbeta and 13 Jbeta primers. TCRdb keeps only in-frame clones here, not all; method: immunoSEQ multiplex PCR. The sample includes approximately 120,000 clones, roughly 75% of them seen just once.

The rearrangement links TRBV11-3 to TRBJ2-7; tentatively, D is TRBD2 (6 bases). The receptor's source is a woman aged 45-65 years in good health and CMV-seronegative. Sequenced sample: PBMCs. The CDR3 here is CASSYSGYEQYF. The CDR3 DNA follows: TGTGCCAGCAGTTATAGCGGCTACGAGCAGTACTTC.